This T cell receptor (beta chain) was obtained from a study of cytomegalovirus exposure and HLA in healthy donors (dated by TCRdb to the late 2010s). Regarding the research as a whole: In an earlier analysis of some 550 of the donors, roughly 300 Gb of sequence data and 100 million or so unique TCR beta sequences from approximately 180 million T cells were reported. In a later analysis, previously published TCR beta repertoires from 550 to 700 donors were re-analyzed and high-resolution HLA genotyping was added so that TCR occurrence patterns could be studied. The number of typed donors differed by locus: 629-630 for A, B, C, DRB1 and DQB1; 522 for DQA1; approximately 600 for DPA1; and 450 to 480 for DPB1. Roughly 300 gigabases of sequencing data and 70 million to 100 million unique TCR sequences were included in an early release covering around 650 HLA-typed donors. Besides the first cohort of about 730 subjects, a separate validation cohort made up of around 120 different subjects was used. Every discovery cohort repertoire had been produced on one sequencing platform. Several DR-DQ haplotypes were handled as single units for association and clustering because linkage in the cohort was strong. To predict cytomegalovirus infection status, the study combined high-throughput TCR immunosequencing, statistical association of individual TCRs with disease status, and machine learning. On average, roughly 250,000 unique TCR beta nucleotide sequences were sequenced per donor among more than 350 genotyped donors of the cohort, with 15% to 20% of those sequences being non-productive. Class I and class II HLA loci were covered by the typing at four-digit resolution. In a later genetic analysis, genome-wide SNP genotypes for about 55% of the 666 donors were used, and that subset was treated as a discovery cohort. The T cell repertoires of roughly 660 subjects were profiled by immunosequencing and related to cytomegalovirus serostatus. Donor age, sex, ethnicity and CMV serostatus were compiled together with the repertoire data. The genetic ancestry cluster associated with self-reported Caucasian donors included around four fifths of the roughly 360 genotyped donors. The aim of the study was to test whether cataloging public T cell receptors could identify signatures of past pathogen exposure. Rather than drawing on any new phenotypic data, the later analysis identified candidate immune exposures from TCR beta sequences and the way those sequences occurred across donors. To decide whether each TCR beta V gene segment behaved as functional or pseudogenic, an earlier analysis of fewer than 750 of the donors relied on high-throughput TCR beta sequencing.

V and J are truncated by 6 bases and 4 bases respectively, leaving an intervening sequence of 12 bases. The germline V gene supplies CDR1 MNHEY and CDR2 SVGAGI. The CDR3 measures 13 amino acids from cysteine to phenylalanine. The kept DNA is CDR3 alone, 39 bases in frame from the first base. To prepare the library, the immunoSEQ multiplex PCR assay was applied. A mixture of 60 forward primers for TCR Vbeta segments and 13 reverse primers for TCR Jbeta segments was used in the multiplex PCR. Amplification of the CDR3 region of rearranged TCR beta genes was performed with a multiplex PCR assay on genomic DNA. The amplified TCR beta libraries were sequenced on the Illumina HiSeq System as 87-base-pair reads. The authors' pipeline ran thus. In a later analysis, 77 million or so unique TCR beta chains were counted across the roughly 670 repertoires, and approximately 11 million of these chains were shared by at least two donors. Raw reads were error-corrected and collapsed into unique sequences with a nearest-neighbor algorithm that merged closely related sequences to remove PCR and sequencing errors. To assign V, D and J gene segments, CDR3 sequences were aligned to IMGT reference sequences. For a sequence to be retained, a match of at least six nucleotides was required to both a V gene segment and a J gene segment. Rearrangements were classified as productive when the CDR3 lacked stop codons and remained in frame with V and J, and all other rearrangements were classified as non-productive. CDR3 was defined by IMGT convention, running from the second conserved V-encoded cysteine to the conserved J-encoded phenylalanine. In an earlier analysis of around 540 of the donors, sequences lacking an unambiguous match to a single V gene segment were excluded. In an earlier analysis of roughly 500 of the donors, V segments were called functional above 56.7% productive rearrangements and were called segregating when the between-donor standard deviation exceeded 5%. A statistical classification framework was built for diagnosing cytomegalovirus status from the catalog of TCR beta chain sequences. In a later analysis, V and J genes were assigned by comparing TCR nucleotide sequences against IMGT/GENE-DB human TR gene sequences. A later analysis assigned CDR3 sequences and most-parsimonious VDJ recombination scenarios with the TCRdist pipeline. In a later analysis, each TCR beta chain was defined by its CDR3 amino acid sequence together with its V-gene family, and reads lacking a unique V-gene family were excluded. As a way to deal with suspected cross-contamination and a sequencing artifact, a later analysis dropped approximately 590 nucleotide sequences that were highly shared and had low generation probability. In a later analysis, a clonal expansion index was calculated for each public chain from normalized within-repertoire ranks of inferred template counts. In a later analysis, generation probabilities were computed with a VDJ recombination model fitted to out-of-frame rearrangements, and the resulting probabilities were checked against IGoR. In a later analysis, TCR-TCR, TCR-HLA and TCR-CMV co-occurrence was scored with hypergeometric tests, and a repertoire-size bias correction was applied to TCR pairs. In a later analysis, false discovery rates were estimated by permuting HLA or CMV assignments 20 times. In a later analysis, co-occurring TCRs were grouped using DBSCAN, with TCRdist sequence similarity added in when clustering inside HLA-allele-positive subsets. Repertoires with fewer than 30,000 or more than 120,000 public chains were left out of co-occurrence clustering, as were about 5 repertoires with anomalous nucleotide sharing. TCRdb re-hosts the immuneACCESS table, in-frame sequences only. Its copies lack some clones; in the studies checked, an unresolved V gene accounts for under half of them, and the cause for the rest is not known. Clone size and V and J calls were adopted from that table, with D and trimming inferred from the DNA. The sample table holds over 75,000 clones, of which around 80% were seen once. The ten largest make up under 0.8% of the sample.

General conclusions and limits of the study: A further reported finding was that TCR beta sequences accurately predicted the HLA-A and HLA-B alleles for most subjects in the first cohort. Some IMGT-functional V segments, including TRBV6-2 and TRBV6-3, could not be distinguished by the 87-base-pair reads and were therefore excluded. Three of the identified cytomegalovirus-associated TCR beta chains were confirmed in vitro to be specific for cytomegalovirus antigens. Specific HLA alleles were associated with roughly 16,000 TCR beta sequences at a false discovery rate of 0.05 in a later analysis. Strong co-occurrence of HLA alleles, especially DR and DQ, made assigning TCR associations to individual alleles difficult. Because counts were too low, about 17 rarely observed V segments, including chromosome 9 orphons, were excluded from the earlier analysis of roughly 580 of the donors. Correlated functional status among segregating V segments might reflect linkage disequilibrium, but an unknown experimental factor could not be ruled out. Because some donors lacked HLA typing at each locus, the association tests relied only on the typed subset. A cluster of highly shared sequence variants was judged likely to be a technical artifact of the sequencing pipeline. In a later analysis, HLA-associated TCR beta chains were found to be more clonally expanded and to have lower generation probabilities than equally common non-associated chains. Several of the top co-occurrence clusters appeared to be linked to parvovirus B19, influenza, CMV and Epstein-Barr virus, according to a later analysis. In an earlier analysis of under 600 of the donors, most TCR beta V segments were observed in productive rearrangements about 90% or about 30% of the time, broadly matching IMGT annotations. In a later genetic analysis, fewer N-insertions in productive TCRs were reported among donors in an Asian-associated ancestry cluster than the roughly 700-donor mean. According to a later analysis, most CMV-associated TCR beta chains appeared to be HLA-restricted, and the HLA associations seemed to be driven largely by CMV exposure. CMV serostatus was the only immune exposure information available for the cohort. The study listed 164 TCR beta chains as associated with cytomegalovirus. Presence/absence analyses assumed roughly uniform sequencing depth across donors, an assumption that may not hold. According to a later analysis, TCR association rates differed among HLA loci, with DRB1 alleles showing the most associated TCRs and HLA-C alleles showing the fewest. The authors suggested that the approach could potentially be extended to other disease states and immunological phenotypes. In a later genetic analysis, a missense DCLRE1C variant was associated with V-gene and J-gene trimming of TCR beta chains, and the association was replicated in an independent cohort. In this cohort, only TCR beta chains were sequenced, and detectable features were limited by the absence of alpha or paired-chain data. Across donors, most TCR sequences were observed very rarely, whereas some public TCRs were present in many individuals. The classifier was reported to diagnose cytomegalovirus status with high specificity and sensitivity in both the original cohort and the validation cohort.

The cohort consisted of 670 or so healthy bone marrow donors. At the time of sampling, every cohort member was nominally healthy, though immune exposures that went unrecorded were likely present. The donor tested CMV seronegative, placing the donor among the 350 to 400 seronegative members of the cohort. A peripheral blood sample was provided by each donor, and peripheral blood mononuclear cells were used for TCR beta sequencing. Genomic DNA was extracted from the blood cell samples with the Qiagen DNeasy Blood Extraction Kit. A word on this clone: Its specific antigen is unknown. No base-level quality is on record; no much larger clone is a single base apart.

The specimen sequenced was PBMCs. The rearranged chain carries TRBV6-5 and TRBJ1-1; possibly the D gene is TRBD1, per 5 matching bases. This clonotype was sampled from a woman aged 55-69 years in good health and CMV-seronegative. Here is the DNA: TGTGCCAGCAGACGCGGGAGGGGCACTGAAGCTTTCTTT. Its protein reads: CASRRGRGTEAFF.